Below, 2 T cell receptor beta chains from the same sample are listed, as sequenced in a study of T cell changes during pregnancy in multiple sclerosis. Sequencing used immunoSEQ multiplex PCR; TCRdb keeps in-frame clones, though not all of them. In the table there are approximately 100,000 clones, roughly nine tenths of which are singletons. Sequencing was performed on peripheral blood, taken before pregnancy. These receptors were collected from a female donor with multiple sclerosis, enrolled in a pregnancy study.

This chain uses TRBV7-3 with TRBJ2-2, with 11 bases lining up with TRBD2. J lost 2 bases, V lost 6 bases, and 5 bases had no gene match. Germline loops: CDR1 SGHTA, CDR2 FQGTGA. This CDR3 has 16 residues. CDR3 sequence reads: CASRSSGGVNTGELFF. The CDR3 DNA is TGTGCCAGCAGAAGTAGCGGGGGGGTTAACACCGGGGAGCTGTTTTTT.

This rearrangement joins TRBV27 to TRBJ1-1; possible D gene TRBD1, 6 bases. CDR3 length equals 12 residues. Between the trimmed V and J ends, which lost 3 bases and 8 bases, there was a span of 10 bases. CDR1 is MNHEY, CDR2 SMNVEV, per germline (reference sequence). The DNA of the CDR3 is TGTGCCAGCAGTTTCACAGGGCGAGAAGCTTTCTTT. Translated, it gives CASSFTGREAFF.